These 24 T cell receptor beta chains share one sample of origin, sequenced in a study of cytomegalovirus exposure and HLA in healthy donors (dated by TCRdb to the late 2010s). The library was obtained by the immunoSEQ multiplex PCR assay. The table comes from immuneACCESS by way of TCRdb, which keeps in-frame sequences with V and J called. Part of the clones is missing from these tables; in studies checked, under half for an unresolved V gene and the rest for unknown reasons. In this sample the table shows 60,000 to 85,000 clones, 96% of which occur a single time. The ten largest clonotypes hold about 4.5% of the sample. The sequencing sample was made of PBMCs. The receptors shown here come from a woman aged 18-29 years in good health and CMV-seropositive.

This clone occurred once. V and J are TRBV15 and TRBJ2-1; 10 bases agree with TRBD2. Looked up from germline, CDR1 is LNHNV and CDR2 is YYDKDF (reference sequence). The V gene end was trimmed by 1 base and the J gene end by 6 bases; junction bases not matched to a gene: 6. The CDR3 totals 16 residues. This CDR3 reads CATSRVGLAGANEQFF. The CDR3 nucleotides read TGTGCCACCAGCAGAGTAGGCCTAGCGGGAGCCAATGAGCAGTTCTTC.

This clone was seen once. V gene TRBV19 combines with J gene TRBJ2-7, with a possible D match to TRBD1 (6 bases). The CDR3 is made up of 12 amino acids. Germline lookup yields CDR1 LNHDA and CDR2 SQIVND (reference sequence). V lost 6 bases to trimming and J lost 4 bases, with 10 bases between them. CDR3 sequence reads: CASSSRGYEQYF. Here the CDR3 DNA reads TGTGCCAGTAGCTCCAGGGGTTACGAGCAGTACTTC.

The chain uses TRBV6-1 and TRBJ2-2; D perhaps matches TRBD2 (5 bases). This CDR3 has 15 amino acids. V was pared by 5 bases and J by 2 bases, with 12 bases between. Germline V CDR1 and CDR2: MNHNS, SASEGT. CDR3 sequence reads: CASSPYGLNTGELFF. DNA for the CDR3: TGTGCCAGCAGTCCATACGGACTTAACACCGGGGAGCTGTTTTTT.

The chain recombines TRBV5-8 with TRBJ1-4; 7 bases line up with TRBD1. The germline gives CDR1 SGHTS, CDR2 YDEGEE. The CDR3 covers 15 residues. V lost 0 bases, J lost 8 bases, and 7 bases stayed unmatched. DNA of the CDR3: TGTGCCAGCAGCTTGGAGGGTCAGGGGGGCGAAAAACTGTTTTTT. It yields the protein CASSLEGQGGEKLFF. Using reference TRBV5-8 and TRBJ1-4 for the parts outside the CDR3, the full variable domain is EAGVTQSPTHLIKTRGQQATLRCSPISGHTSVYWYQQALGLGLQFLLWYDEGEERNRGNFPPRFSGRQFPNYSSELNVNALELEDSALYLCASSLEGQGGEKLFFGSGTQLSVL.

The gene calls are TRBV11-3 and TRBJ2-1, with 11 bases matching TRBD2. V was clipped by 4 bases and J by 5 bases; unmatched bases: 10. This CDR3 comprises 17 residues. CDR1 SGHNT and CDR2 YENEEA come from the germline V gene. Written as DNA, the CDR3 is TGTGCCAGCAGCTCCAACGCCTTGACTAGCGGGAACAATGAGCAGTTCTTC. Translated, it gives CASSSNALTSGNNEQFF.

V gene TRBV28 combines with J gene TRBJ2-7, with TRBD2 as a possible D gene (6 bases). The germline gives CDR1 MDHEN, CDR2 SYDVKM. Trimming took off 3 bases at V and 2 bases at J, with 20 bases between the two ends. The CDR3 is made up of 17 amino acids. The CDR3 here is CASSFGVTGRPPYEQYF. The CDR3 DNA reads as TGTGCCAGCAGTTTCGGGGTCACGGGGAGGCCCCCCTACGAGCAGTACTTC.

CDR3 DNA: TGCAGCGTTGAGCGAGGGGACAGCCTCTTGAATGAGCAGTTCTTC. This translates into CSVERGDSLLNEQFF. The V and J genes are TRBV29-1 and TRBJ2-1, with 7 positions matching TRBD1. Trimming cost V 3 bases and J 7 bases; bases outside gene matches: 12. The CDR3 spans 15 residues. CDR1 SQVTM and CDR2 ANQGSEA come from the germline V gene.

V is TRBV4-3 and J is TRBJ2-3; 8 positions agree with TRBD2. This CDR3 is 17 amino acids long. Germline CDR1 is LGHNA and CDR2 is YSLEER. With 1 base clipped from V and 2 bases from J, the junction kept 8 bases outside the gene matches. The CDR3 protein is CASSQASAGVPTDTQYF. The CDR3 DNA follows: TGCGCCAGCAGCCAAGCGTCAGCGGGAGTTCCCACAGATACGCAGTATTTT.

The V gene is TRBV18, the J gene TRBJ2-1, with 11 bases matching TRBD2. Germline values: CDR1 KGHSH, CDR2 LQKENI. With V trimmed by 6 bases and J by 0 bases, 13 bases remained unmatched. The CDR3 runs 19 residues. CDR3 in amino acids: CASSRRLAGLQSSYNEQFF. DNA of the CDR3: TGTGCCAGCTCGCGCCGACTAGCGGGACTTCAGAGCTCCTACAATGAGCAGTTCTTC.

The gene calls are TRBV27 and TRBJ2-1, with 7 bases identical to TRBD2. CDR1 and CDR2 from the germline V gene are MNHEY and SMNVEV (reference sequence). Trimming at V came to 1 base and at J to 6 bases, leaving 3 bases not matched to a gene. CDR3 length equals 14 residues. CDR3 nucleotide sequence: TGTGCCAGCAGTTTATACGGGGGGTTCAATGAGCAGTTCTTC. Translation gives CASSLYGGFNEQFF.

The rearrangement joins TRBV19 to TRBJ2-6, with a possible D match to TRBD1 (5 bases). V was pared by 4 bases and J by 4 bases, with 11 bases between. Germline V gives CDR1 LNHDA, CDR2 SQIVND (reference sequence). There are 15 residues in the CDR3. CDR3 residues: CASSTQGSGANVLTF. The DNA for the CDR3 is TGTGCCAGTAGTACGCAGGGATCCGGGGCCAACGTCCTGACTTTC.

The chain is built from TRBV29-1 and TRBJ1-3; 11 bases align to TRBD1. The CDR3 is made up of 15 amino acids. V lost 4 bases and J lost 6; bases outside the gene matches: 8. CDR1 and CDR2 from the germline V gene are SQVTM and ANQGSEA. The CDR3 loop is CSVASGTGGSNTIYF. The CDR3 DNA is TGCAGCGTTGCCTCCGGGACAGGGGGATCAAACACCATATATTTT.

This clone showed up just once. The chain employs TRBV18 and TRBJ2-2, with D unresolved. The germline CDR1 and CDR2 sequences are KGHSH and LQKENI. CDR3 length equals 14 residues. V lost 3 bases and J lost 2, with 7 bases in between. The chain's CDR3 is CASSPGLNTGELFF. The CDR3 DNA reads TGTGCCAGCTCACCGGGCCTCAACACCGGGGAGCTGTTTTTT.

The chain has TRBV27 and TRBJ2-1; 8 bases align to TRBD2. The J segment lost 0 bases and the V segment lost 5 bases, leaving 3 bases of the junction unmatched. Germline CDR1 reads MNHEY; CDR2 reads SMNVEV (reference sequence). This CDR3 comprises 15 residues. The CDR3 DNA sequence: TGTGCCAGCAGTCTAGCGGGCAGCTCCTACAATGAGCAGTTCTTC. Amino acids: CASSLAGSSYNEQFF.

This clone is a singleton in its sample. The rearrangement links TRBV28 to TRBJ1-2, with D possibly being TRBD1 (6 bases). Germline V CDR1 and CDR2: MDHEN, SYDVKM. The V and J ends lost 3 bases and 4 bases respectively, with 15 bases between them. The CDR3 extends over 15 amino acids. DNA of the CDR3: TGTGCCAGCAGTTTCCACAGGGCCCTCACCTATGGCTACACCTTC. As protein: CASSFHRALTYGYTF.

The chain has TRBV7-2 and TRBJ1-3; 10 bases map to TRBD1. Per germline, CDR1 SGHTA and CDR2 FQGNSA. Losses at the gene ends were 5 bases for V and 1 base for J; bases not matched to a gene: 8. The CDR3 is 17 amino acids. The CDR3 region has the DNA TGTGCCAGCAGCCCTGGGACAGGGGAAAATTCTGGAAACACCATATATTTT. It yields the protein CASSPGTGENSGNTIYF.

This clone was seen only once. J is TRBJ2-3 and V is TRBV30, with a tentative D call TRBD1 (5 bases). CDR3 length: 14 residues. V lost 0 bases and J 1 base, leaving 8 bases between the germline ends. Germline-derived CDR1 and CDR2 are GTSNPN and SVGIG (reference sequence). Here the CDR3 reads CAWSVRGGTDTQYF. In nucleotides, the CDR3 is TGTGCCTGGAGTGTAAGGGGTGGCACAGATACGCAGTATTTT. The full variable domain, its missing parts supplied by reference TRBV30 and TRBJ2-3, is SQTIHQWPATLVQPVGSPLSLECTVEGTSNPNLYWYRQAAGRGLQLLFYSVGIGQISSEVPQNLSASRPQDRQFILSSKKLLLSDSGFYLCAWSVRGGTDTQYFGPGTRLTVL.

V is TRBV28 and J is TRBJ2-5; 8 bases fit TRBD2. Germline assignment: CDR1 MDHEN and CDR2 SYDVKM. Trimming at V came to 2 bases and at J to 7 bases, leaving 6 bases not matched to a gene. The CDR3 is 14 residues long. CDR3 residues: CASSLAGGPGTQYF. The DNA of the CDR3 is TGTGCCAGCAGTTTAGCGGGAGGACCAGGGACCCAGTACTTC. Full variable domain (missing parts from reference TRBV28 and TRBJ2-5): DVKVTQSSRYLVKRTGEKVFLECVQDMDHENMFWYRQDPGLGLRLIYFSYDVKMKEKGDIPEGYSVSREKKERFSLILESASTNQTSMYLCASSLAGGPGTQYFGPGTRLLVL.

The CDR3 sequence is CASSTPLVYPSGELFF. CDR3 coding DNA: TGTGCCAGTAGTACCCCACTAGTTTATCCTTCCGGGGAGCTGTTTTTT. The chain combines TRBV19 with TRBJ2-2, with D possibly TRBD2 on 5 matching bases. This CDR3 comprises 16 residues. Trimming took 4 bases from V and 6 from J, leaving 18 bases between them. In germline, CDR1 is LNHDA, CDR2 SQIVND (reference sequence).

This rearrangement joins TRBV19 to TRBJ1-5; 8 nucleotides match TRBD1. CDR1 and CDR2 from the germline V gene are LNHDA and SQIVND (reference sequence). With 5 bases clipped from V and 7 bases from J, the junction kept 7 bases outside the gene matches. This CDR3 comprises 14 residues. The CDR3 protein is CASSSGRGHQPQHF. CDR3 DNA: TGTGCCAGTAGTTCCGGCAGGGGGCACCAGCCCCAGCATTTT.

V usage is TRBV7-9 and J usage is TRBJ2-7; tentatively, D is TRBD1 (5 bases). Trimming cost V 5 bases and J 5 bases, with 10 bases left between them. Germline V lookup: CDR1 SEHNR, CDR2 FQNEAQ (reference sequence). This CDR3 comprises 12 residues. The CDR3 region is CASSRTIHEQYF. DNA for the CDR3: TGTGCCAGCAGCCGGACAATCCACGAGCAGTACTTC. Combining the CDR3 with reference TRBV7-9 and TRBJ2-7 gives the whole variable domain DTGVSQNPRHKITKRGQNVTFRCDPISEHNRLYWYRQTLGQGPEFLTYFQNEAQLEKSRLLSDRFSAERPKGSFSTLEIQRTEQGDSAMYLCASSRTIHEQYFGPGTRLTVT.

The chain uses TRBV28 and TRBJ2-7; a weak D match, TRBD2 (5 bases). Trimming took off 6 bases at V and 0 bases at J, with 12 bases between the two ends. Germline V gene sequence: CDR1 MDHEN, CDR2 SYDVKM. This CDR3 is built from 14 residues. In nucleotides, the CDR3 is TGTGCCAGCAGACCGGGAACCATCTCCTACGAGCAGTACTTC. It is translated as CASRPGTISYEQYF.

The V and J genes are TRBV6-4 and TRBJ2-5; TRBD1 matches at 10 bases. The CDR3 length is 16 residues. The germline CDR1 and CDR2 sequences are MRHNA and SNTAGT. Trimming at V came to 8 bases and at J to 5 bases, leaving 14 bases not matched to a gene. The CDR3 DNA reads TGTGCCAGCCTGGGGGGGACAGGGGCGTCAATGGAGACCCAGTACTTC. As protein: CASLGGTGASMETQYF.

The genes are TRBV7-8 and TRBJ2-7, with TRBD1 matching over 7 bases. Germline CDR1 SGHVS, CDR2 FQNEAQ. The CDR3 consists of 14 residues. Trimming took 5 bases from V and 0 from J; bases not matched to a gene: 4. DNA of the CDR3: TGTGCCAGCAGCGCCCGGGACAGCTCCTACGAGCAGTACTTC. Translation: CASSARDSSYEQYF.